This T cell receptor beta chain was sequenced in a study of blood T cell repertoires in COVID-19. Trimming cost V 6 bases and J 2 bases, with 10 bases left between them. The V gene's germline CDR1 is SGHTA and CDR2 FQGTGA. CDR3 length: 13 amino acids. Study processing details: Nucleated cell number was recorded as an estimate derived from reference gene primer amplification. Method: immunoSEQ multiplex PCR; TCRdb's copy keeps in-frame clones and lacks some. V and J calls and clone size are those listed in that table; D and trimming were worked out from the DNA. Seen here are around 250,000 clones, about 80% observed once, and the top ten hold approximately 1.8%. This clone has a handful of counts. Within the sample, other DNA sequences also encode this same CDR3.

The V call is TRBV7-3, the J call TRBJ1-1; TRBD1 might be the D (5 bases). The sample consisted of peripheral blood. The source of this sequence is a man aged 30 to 39 who had recovered from COVID-19. CDR3 coding DNA: TGTGCCAGCAGGCAGACAGTCAACACTGAAGCTTTCTTT. It yields the protein CASRQTVNTEAFF.